Each of the 11 T cell receptor beta chains below was sequenced from the same sample in a study of CD8+ T cells in alopecia areata. Isolated RNA was reverse transcribed into cDNA used as the sequencing template. Only in-frame clones appear in the TCRdb table, and some are missing; sequencing was by immunoSEQ multiplex PCR. The sample shows more than 140,000 clones, around 87% of them seen only once. Treatment of the sample: oral pan-JAK inhibitor, 5-10 mg twice daily. Specimen: CD8+ T cells sorted from blood, collected at week 4, from a patient treated with tofacitinib. Source of these receptors: a human donor with alopecia areata.

V is TRBV19 and J is TRBJ1-1; 10 bases are a match to TRBD1. Trimming took 7 bases from V and 6 from J; bases not matched to a gene: 8. The germline gives CDR1 LNHDA, CDR2 SQIVND (reference sequence). The CDR3 length is 14 residues. The chain's CDR3 is CASTSTGGPPEAFF. In DNA, the CDR3 is TGTGCCAGTACCTCGACAGGGGGCCCTCCTGAAGCTTTCTTT.

V and J are TRBV15 and TRBJ1-2; D remains unclear. Trimming cost V 3 bases and J 2 bases, with 16 bases left between them. This CDR3 is built from 16 residues. The germline V gene has CDR1 LNHNV and CDR2 YYDKDF (reference sequence). In DNA form, the CDR3 reads TGTGCCACCAGCAGGGGCAGGACGCCAGACAACTATGGCTACACCTTC. Protein: CATSRGRTPDNYGYTF.

The chain combines TRBV25-1 with TRBJ2-7; unclear D gene. Germline V gives CDR1 MGHDK, CDR2 SYGVNS. Trimming removed 7 bases at V and 3 bases at J, with 7 bases between. The CDR3 totals 11 residues. The CDR3 region is CASTGSYEQYF. The DNA for the CDR3 is TGTGCCAGCACAGGAAGCTACGAGCAGTACTTC.

The chain is built from TRBV30 and TRBJ1-1; 10 bases agree with TRBD1. V trimming: 1 base; J trimming: 4 bases; junction bases outside the gene matches: 9. Germline assignment: CDR1 GTSNPN and CDR2 SVGIG (reference sequence). The CDR3 length is 16 residues. Here the CDR3 DNA reads TGTGCCTGGAGTGCCGCACCCGGACAGGGGGGCACTGAAGCTTTCTTT. Translation gives CAWSAAPGQGGTEAFF.

This rearrangement joins TRBV7-9 to TRBJ1-6; the match to TRBD1 covers 9 bases. The CDR3 consists of 14 residues. Germline V CDR1 and CDR2: SEHNR, FQNEAQ (reference sequence). Germline trimming cut 4 bases from V and 8 bases from J; bases unmatched to any gene: 3. CDR3 in amino acids: CASSSGTGYSPLHF. CDR3 DNA: TGTGCCAGCAGCTCCGGGACAGGGTATTCACCCCTCCACTTT. Filled out from reference TRBV7-9 and TRBJ1-6, the complete variable domain reads DTGVSQNPRHKITKRGQNVTFRCDPISEHNRLYWYRQTLGQGPEFLTYFQNEAQLEKSRLLSDRFSAERPKGSFSTLEIQRTEQGDSAMYLCASSSGTGYSPLHFGNGTRLTVT.

This chain links TRBV7-6 with TRBJ2-7; TRBD2 matches 7 bases. Germline loops: CDR1 SGHVS, CDR2 FNYEAQ. The ends lost 8 bases at V and 3 bases at J; junction bases unmatched: 13. This CDR3 is built from 15 residues. The CDR3 protein is CASVPTGGSVYEQYF. CDR3 coding DNA: TGTGCCAGCGTCCCAACAGGCGGGAGTGTCTACGAGCAGTACTTC.

This rearrangement joins TRBV14 to TRBJ2-7; a weak D match, TRBD2 (5 bases). Germline V lookup: CDR1 SGHDN, CDR2 FVKESK. Trimming shortened V by 1 base and J by 7 bases, and 11 bases separated the two germline ends. This CDR3 spans 13 amino acids. CDR3 sequence reads: CASSQVATREQYF. The CDR3 DNA reads TGTGCCAGCAGCCAAGTGGCTACTAGGGAGCAGTACTTC.

The chain has TRBV10-3 and TRBJ2-7, with D unclear. V was clipped by 0 bases and J by 7 bases, with 19 bases between them. Germline CDR1 reads ENHRY; CDR2 reads SYGVKD. The CDR3 extends over 16 amino acids. Here the CDR3 reads CAISESVDRTGSEQYF. Here the CDR3 DNA reads TGTGCCATCAGTGAGTCAGTGGATAGGACCGGTTCGGAGCAGTACTTC.

The chain combines TRBV21-1 with TRBJ2-4; the table's D call, TRBD1, has no DNA check behind it. TRBV21-1 is a pseudogene locus. The CDR3 is 18 amino acids. DNA of the CDR3: TGTGCCAGCAGCTGGACAGGGGAGCATCCCTTTACAAAAAACATTCAGTACTTC. Its translation is CASSWTGEHPFTKNIQYF.

To note about this clone: The sample holds other DNA sequences that translate to the same CDR3. The chain joins TRBV5-1 to TRBJ2-7; D ambiguous. CDR1 SGHRS and CDR2 YFSETQ come from the germline V gene. V shed 2 bases and J shed 4 bases, with 4 bases lying between them. CDR3 length equals 11 residues. CDR3 protein: CASSFGYEQYF. The DNA of the CDR3 is TGCGCCAGCAGCTTTGGGTACGAGCAGTACTTC.

The J gene is TRBJ2-3, the V gene TRBV30, with unresolved D. Trimming took 3 bases from V and 1 from J, leaving 17 bases between them. This CDR3 comprises 16 residues. Germline V lookup: CDR1 GTSNPN, CDR2 SVGIG (reference sequence). CDR3 loop: CAWSAAIRDGTDTQYF. CDR3 bases: TGTGCCTGGAGCGCAGCGATAAGGGATGGCACAGATACGCAGTATTTT.